This T cell receptor beta chain was captured in a study of T cell repertoires in ileal Crohn's disease. On the study more broadly: Median disease duration was about 8.2 years; 30% to 35% smoked at surgery. About half received postoperative treatment, approximately 12 with thiopurines and under 20 anti-TNF. Study observations and caveats: All patients with clonality above 26.8% had endoscopic recurrence.

Germline V gene sequence: CDR1 MNHEY, CDR2 SMNVEV (reference sequence). This CDR3 region has 15 residues. V lost 5 bases and J 2 bases, leaving 14 bases between the germline ends. Concerning this clone: The antigen remains undetermined.

Per sample, roughly 500 nanograms of biopsy DNA were TCRB immunosequenced. Here immunoSEQ multiplex PCR was the method, and the copy in TCRdb shows in-frame clones only, minus some. The table has several thousand clones, 81% seen once. The TCR comes from an adult with Crohn's disease. Sequenced material: ileal tissue. V gene TRBV27 combines with J gene TRBJ2-3; D might be TRBD1 (6 bases). The CDR3 DNA sequence: TGTGCCAGCAGTACCCTGGACAGATTCACAGATACGCAGTATTTT. Amino acids: CASSTLDRFTDTQYF.